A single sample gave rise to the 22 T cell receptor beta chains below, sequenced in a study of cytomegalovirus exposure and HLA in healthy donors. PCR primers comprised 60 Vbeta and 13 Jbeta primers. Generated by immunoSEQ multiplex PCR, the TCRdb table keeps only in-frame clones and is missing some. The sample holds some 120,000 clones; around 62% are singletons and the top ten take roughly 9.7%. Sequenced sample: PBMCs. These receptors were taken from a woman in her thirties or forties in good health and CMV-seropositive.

The CDR3: CASRGTGRGGDTGELFF. Here the CDR3 DNA reads TGTGCCAGTAGGGGGACAGGGAGGGGTGGGGACACCGGGGAGCTGTTTTTT. The chain joins TRBV19 to TRBJ2-2, with 9 bases that match TRBD1. V shed 6 bases and J 3 bases; nucleotides not matched to a gene: 11. This CDR3 has 17 amino acids. The V gene's germline CDR1 is LNHDA and CDR2 SQIVND (reference sequence).

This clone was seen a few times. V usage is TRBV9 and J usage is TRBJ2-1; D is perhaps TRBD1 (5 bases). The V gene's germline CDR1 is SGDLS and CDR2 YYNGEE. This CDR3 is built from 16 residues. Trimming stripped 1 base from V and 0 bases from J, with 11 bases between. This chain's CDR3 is CASSVTGQGSYNEQFF. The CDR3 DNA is TGTGCCAGCAGCGTAACCGGGCAGGGCTCCTACAATGAGCAGTTCTTC. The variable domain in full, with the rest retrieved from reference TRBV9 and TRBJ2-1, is DSGVTQTPKHLITATGQRVTLRCSPRSGDLSVYWYQQSLDQGLQFLIQYYNGEERAKGNILERFSAQQFPDLHSELNLSSLELGDSALYFCASSVTGQGSYNEQFFGPGTRLTVL.

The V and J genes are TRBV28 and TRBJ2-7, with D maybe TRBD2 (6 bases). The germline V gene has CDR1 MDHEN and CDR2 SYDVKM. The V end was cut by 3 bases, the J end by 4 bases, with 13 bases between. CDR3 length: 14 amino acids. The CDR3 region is CASSFGGAFYEQYF. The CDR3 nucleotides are TGTGCCAGCAGTTTTGGCGGGGCTTTTTACGAGCAGTACTTC.

The CDR3 DNA is TGTGCCAGCTCACGTTGGGTGGAAGGGGCCACTGAAGCTTTCTTT. It encodes CASSRWVEGATEAFF. The rearrangement links TRBV18 to TRBJ1-1; tentatively, D is TRBD1 (5 bases). This CDR3 has 15 amino acids. V shed 4 bases and J shed 4 bases, with 16 bases lying between them. Germline CDR1 is KGHSH and CDR2 is LQKENI.

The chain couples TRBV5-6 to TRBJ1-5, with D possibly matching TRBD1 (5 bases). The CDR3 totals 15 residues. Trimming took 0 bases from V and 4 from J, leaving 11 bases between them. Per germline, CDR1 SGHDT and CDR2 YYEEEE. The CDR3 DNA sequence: TGTGCCAGCAGCTTGGTGGGGCTTCCTAATCAGCCCCAGCATTTT. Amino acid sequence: CASSLVGLPNQPQHF.

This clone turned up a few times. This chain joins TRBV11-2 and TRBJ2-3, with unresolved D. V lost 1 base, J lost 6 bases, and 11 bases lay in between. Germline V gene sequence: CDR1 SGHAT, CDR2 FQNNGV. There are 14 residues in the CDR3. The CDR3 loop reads CASSLAVSADTQYF. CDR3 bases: TGTGCCAGCAGCTTAGCCGTCTCTGCGGATACGCAGTATTTT.

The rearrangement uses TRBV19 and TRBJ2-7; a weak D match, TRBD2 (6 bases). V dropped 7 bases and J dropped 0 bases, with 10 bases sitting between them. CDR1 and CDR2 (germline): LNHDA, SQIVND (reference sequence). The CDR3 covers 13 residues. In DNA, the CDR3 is TGTGCCAGTACAGGGCGGGACTCCTACGAGCAGTACTTC. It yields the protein CASTGRDSYEQYF. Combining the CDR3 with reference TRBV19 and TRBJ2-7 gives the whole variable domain DGGITQSPKYLFRKEGQNVTLSCEQNLNHDAMYWYRQDPGQGLRLIYYSQIVNDFQKGDIAEGYSVSREKKESFPLTVTSAQKNPTAFYLCASTGRDSYEQYFGPGTRLTVT.

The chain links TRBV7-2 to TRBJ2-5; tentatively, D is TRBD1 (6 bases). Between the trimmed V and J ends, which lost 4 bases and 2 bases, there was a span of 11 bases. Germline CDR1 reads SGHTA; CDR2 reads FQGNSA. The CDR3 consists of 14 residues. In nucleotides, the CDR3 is TGTGCCAGCAGCTGGTGGGGGCAACAAGAGACCCAGTACTTC. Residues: CASSWWGQQETQYF.

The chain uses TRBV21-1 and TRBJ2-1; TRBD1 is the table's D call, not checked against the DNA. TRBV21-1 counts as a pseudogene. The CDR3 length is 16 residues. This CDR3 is CASSSGTGQSYNEQFF. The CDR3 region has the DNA TGTGCCAGCAGCTCAGGGACAGGGCAATCCTACAATGAGCAGTTCTTC.

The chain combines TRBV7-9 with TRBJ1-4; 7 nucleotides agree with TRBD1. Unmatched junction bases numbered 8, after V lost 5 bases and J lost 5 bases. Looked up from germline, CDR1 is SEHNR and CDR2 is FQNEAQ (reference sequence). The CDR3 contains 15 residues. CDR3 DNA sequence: TGTGCCAGCAGCCCAGCAGGGGGAAGGAATGAAAAACTGTTTTTT. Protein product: CASSPAGGRNEKLFF.

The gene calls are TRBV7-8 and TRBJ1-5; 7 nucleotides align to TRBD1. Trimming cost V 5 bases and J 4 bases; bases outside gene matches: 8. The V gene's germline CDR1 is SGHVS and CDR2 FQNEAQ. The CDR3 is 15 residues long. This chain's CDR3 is CASSPRQGSNQPQHF. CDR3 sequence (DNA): TGTGCCAGCAGCCCCCGACAGGGATCAAATCAGCCCCAGCATTTT. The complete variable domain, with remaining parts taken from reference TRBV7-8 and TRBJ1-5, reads GAGVSQSPRYKVAKRGQDVALRCDPISGHVSLFWYQQALGQGPEFLTYFQNEAQLDKSGLPSDRFFAERPEGSVSTLKIQRTQQEDSAVYLCASSPRQGSNQPQHFGDGTRLSIL.

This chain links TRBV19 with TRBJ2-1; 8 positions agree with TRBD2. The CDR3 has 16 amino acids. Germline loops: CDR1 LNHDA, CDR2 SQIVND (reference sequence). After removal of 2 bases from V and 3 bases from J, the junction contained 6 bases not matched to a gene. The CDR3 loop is CASSIKAGGLYNEQFF. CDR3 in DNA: TGTGCCAGTAGTATAAAGGCGGGAGGCCTCTACAATGAGCAGTTCTTC.

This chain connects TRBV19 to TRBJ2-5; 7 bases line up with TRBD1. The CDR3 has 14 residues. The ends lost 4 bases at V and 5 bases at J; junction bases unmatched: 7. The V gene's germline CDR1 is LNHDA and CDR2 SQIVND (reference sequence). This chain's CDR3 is CASSTLTGVETQYF. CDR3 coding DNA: TGTGCCAGTAGTACCCTTACAGGGGTGGAGACCCAGTACTTC.

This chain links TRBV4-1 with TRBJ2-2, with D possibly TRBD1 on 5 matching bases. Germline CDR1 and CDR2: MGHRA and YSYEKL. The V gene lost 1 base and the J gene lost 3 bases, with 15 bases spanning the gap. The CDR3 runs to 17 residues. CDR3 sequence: CASSQGWPEGDTGELFF. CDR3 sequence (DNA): TGCGCCAGCAGCCAAGGGTGGCCGGAAGGGGACACCGGGGAGCTGTTTTTT.

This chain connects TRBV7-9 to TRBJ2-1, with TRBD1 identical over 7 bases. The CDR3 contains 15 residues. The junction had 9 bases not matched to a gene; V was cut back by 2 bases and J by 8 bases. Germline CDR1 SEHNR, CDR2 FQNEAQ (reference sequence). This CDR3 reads CASSLSQGESDEQFF. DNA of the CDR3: TGTGCCAGCAGCTTATCGCAGGGGGAGAGTGATGAGCAGTTCTTC.

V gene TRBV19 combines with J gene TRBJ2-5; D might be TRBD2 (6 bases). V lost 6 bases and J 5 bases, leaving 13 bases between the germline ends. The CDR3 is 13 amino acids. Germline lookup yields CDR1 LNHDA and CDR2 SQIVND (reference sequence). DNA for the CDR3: TGTGCCAGTAGCCACACTAGCTTGGAGACCCAGTACTTC. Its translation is CASSHTSLETQYF.

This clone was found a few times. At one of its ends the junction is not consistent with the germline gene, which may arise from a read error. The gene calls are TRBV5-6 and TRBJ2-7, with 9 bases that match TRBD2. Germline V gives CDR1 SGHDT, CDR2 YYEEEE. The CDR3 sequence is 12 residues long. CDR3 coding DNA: TGTGCCAGCAGCTTGGGGACTAGCGAGAAGTACTTC. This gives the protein CASSLGTSEKYF.

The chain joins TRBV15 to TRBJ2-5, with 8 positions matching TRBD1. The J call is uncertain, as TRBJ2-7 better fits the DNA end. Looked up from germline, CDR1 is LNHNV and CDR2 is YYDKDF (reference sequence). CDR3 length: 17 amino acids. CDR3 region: CATSRDGGTGLSYEQYF. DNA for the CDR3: TGTGCCACCAGCAGAGATGGTGGGACAGGTCTCTCCTACGAGCAGTACTTC.

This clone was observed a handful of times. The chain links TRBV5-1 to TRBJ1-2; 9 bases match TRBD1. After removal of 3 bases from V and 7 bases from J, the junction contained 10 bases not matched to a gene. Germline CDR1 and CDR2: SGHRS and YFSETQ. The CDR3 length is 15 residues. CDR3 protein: CASSSGTGTIPGYTF. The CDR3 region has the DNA TGCGCCAGCAGCTCCGGGACAGGGACCATCCCTGGCTACACCTTC.

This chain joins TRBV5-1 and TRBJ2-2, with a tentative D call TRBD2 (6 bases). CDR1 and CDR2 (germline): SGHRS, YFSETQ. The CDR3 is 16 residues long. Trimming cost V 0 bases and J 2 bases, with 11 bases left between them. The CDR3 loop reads CASSLGAGTNTGELFF. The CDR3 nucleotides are TGCGCCAGCAGCTTGGGGGCTGGGACTAACACCGGGGAGCTGTTTTTT.

The CDR3 region is CASSGLTSGSINEQFF. CDR3 in DNA: TGTGCCAGCAGCGGGTTAACTAGCGGGAGCATTAATGAGCAGTTCTTC. The genes are TRBV5-4 and TRBJ2-1; 11 nucleotides match TRBD2. This CDR3 is built from 16 residues. Per germline, CDR1 SGHNT and CDR2 YYREEE (reference sequence). The trim removed 4 bases at V and 7 bases at J, leaving 10 bases unmatched.

The CDR3, as DNA: TGTGCCAGCTCACCACGCACAGGGGGCACAGATACGCAGTATTTT. It translates to CASSPRTGGTDTQYF. The rearrangement uses TRBV18 and TRBJ2-3; 7 bases are shared with TRBD1. The J segment lost 1 base and the V segment lost 1 base, leaving 2 bases of the junction unmatched. This CDR3 spans 15 amino acids. Germline V gives CDR1 KGHSH, CDR2 LQKENI.